This TCR beta chain was identified during a study of T cell repertoires in cytomegalovirus infection. Of note for this clonotype: Its cognate antigen is unknown.

Germline V lookup: CDR1 SGHAT, CDR2 FQNNGV. The CDR3 runs to 15 residues. The V end lost 1 base, the J end lost 7 bases, and 11 bases lay between the germline ends. Via MiXCR, TCRdb re-called the reads, giving one row per CDR3 protein. Of about 920,000 distinct CDR3 sequences listed, roughly 30% are singletons. This clonotype was obtained from a human donor in good health (CMV status not recorded). Some clones in this sample may be carry-over from other donors' samples. This material consisted of cultured CD8+ T cells from PBMCs, taken from culture after CMV antigen stimulation. This chain uses TRBV11-2 with TRBJ1-6; D gene ambiguous. The CDR3 region has the DNA TGTGCCAGCAGCTTAGCGGTCGATTGGAATTCACCCCTCCACTTT. This translates into CASSLAVDWNSPLHF.